Presented here are 32 T cell receptor beta chains from one specimen sequenced in a study of blood T cell repertoires in COVID-19. Using immunoSEQ multiplex PCR, the repertoire was profiled, and TCRdb retains in-frame clones only, with some absent. The sample has around 130,000 clones, more than 70% seen once; the top ten hold approximately 3.3%. Material: peripheral blood. The receptors come from a woman aged 55-69 years with acute or convalescent COVID-19.

The chain uses TRBV11-1 and TRBJ1-1; no firm D call. V gave up 2 bases and J gave up 1 base, with 11 bases separating them. This CDR3 is built from 15 residues. Per germline, CDR1 SGHAT and CDR2 FQDESV (reference sequence). DNA of the CDR3: TGTGCCAGCAGCTTAACGGTCTCTCAGAACACTGAAGCTTTCTTT. It specifies CASSLTVSQNTEAFF.

The chain carries TRBV7-2 and TRBJ2-1; 7 nucleotides match TRBD2. J gave up 0 bases and V 1 base, and 9 bases lay outside the gene matches. The CDR3 spans 18 residues. CDR1 and CDR2 from the germline V gene are SGHTA and FQGNSA. Here the CDR3 reads CASSLGQGGRSSYNEQFF. The CDR3 DNA reads TGTGCCAGCAGCTTAGGGCAGGGAGGGCGGAGCTCCTACAATGAGCAGTTCTTC.

The chain joins TRBV19 to TRBJ2-5; D might be TRBD2 (5 bases). This CDR3 has 13 amino acids. The V gene's germline CDR1 is LNHDA and CDR2 SQIVND (reference sequence). Trimming removed 5 bases from V and 2 bases from J, with 9 bases in between. CDR3 residues: CASSEGRQETQYF. As DNA, the CDR3 is TGTGCCAGTAGTGAGGGAAGACAAGAGACCCAGTACTTC.

V is TRBV5-1 and J is TRBJ2-7, with 10 nucleotides matching TRBD2. Germline lookup yields CDR1 SGHRS and CDR2 YFSETQ. CDR3 size: 14 residues. Unmatched junction bases numbered 5, after V lost 5 bases and J lost 3 bases. The CDR3 sequence: CASRLAGAGYEQYF. CDR3 bases: TGCGCCAGCAGGCTAGCGGGAGCGGGCTACGAGCAGTACTTC.

The rearrangement uses TRBV3-1 (or the pseudogene TRBV3-2) and TRBJ1-4, with a tentative D call TRBD1 (5 bases). Germline V lookup: CDR1 LGHDT, CDR2 YNNKEL (reference sequence). This CDR3 has 15 residues. The V and J ends lost 0 bases and 7 bases respectively, with 12 bases between them. CDR3 sequence reads: CASSQDSGGGEKLFF. In DNA, the CDR3 is TGTGCCAGCAGCCAAGATTCGGGGGGAGGTGAAAAACTGTTTTTT.

The rearrangement joins TRBV5-1 to TRBJ2-3, with 12 bases aligning to TRBD2. With V trimmed by 0 bases and J by 3 bases, 8 bases remained unmatched. CDR3 length: 18 amino acids. From germline, CDR1 is SGHRS and CDR2 YFSETQ. The DNA of the CDR3 is TGCGCCAGCAGCTTGGGGTCTAGCGGGAGGGCTGGTACAGATACGCAGTATTTT. Its translation: CASSLGSSGRAGTDTQYF. The complete variable domain, with remaining parts taken from reference TRBV5-1 and TRBJ2-3, reads KAGVTQTPRYLIKTRGQQVTLSCSPISGHRSVSWYQQTPGQGLQFLFEYFSETQRNKGNFPGRFSGRQFSNSRSEMNVSTLELGDSALYLCASSLGSSGRAGTDTQYFGPGTRLTVL.

This chain's CDR3 is CASEQGSSNTEAFF. For the CDR3, the DNA is TGTGCCAGCGAACAGGGTTCGTCGAACACTGAAGCTTTCTTT. The chain recombines TRBV2 with TRBJ1-1; D might be TRBD1 (6 bases). Germline values: CDR1 SNHLY, CDR2 FYNNEI. The CDR3 has 14 amino acids. V was clipped by 8 bases and J by 1 base, with 14 bases between them. Using reference TRBV2 and TRBJ1-1 for the parts outside the CDR3, the full variable domain is EPEVTQTPSHQVTQMGQEVILRCVPISNHLYFYWYRQILGQKVEFLVSFYNNEISEKSEIFDDQFSVERPDGSNFTLKIRSTKLEDSAMYFCASEQGSSNTEAFFGQGTRLTVV.

This clone came up many times. The chain uses TRBV24-1 and TRBJ2-3; D ambiguous. CDR1 is KGHDR and CDR2 is SFDVKD in the germline V gene. CDR3 length equals 13 residues. Trimming left V 1 base short and J 1 base short, with 2 bases between. CDR3 nucleotide sequence: TGTGCCACCAGTGATTTCGGCACAGATACGCAGTATTTT. Residues: CATSDFGTDTQYF.

In this sample, this clone turned up once. The chain carries TRBV28 and TRBJ2-3; D perhaps matches TRBD1 (7 bases). V was trimmed by 4 bases and J by 2 bases, leaving 16 bases between them. Germline lookup yields CDR1 MDHEN and CDR2 SYDVKM. This CDR3 contains 16 residues. CDR3 loop: CASSSQGGRYTDTQYF. In DNA form, the CDR3 reads TGTGCCAGCAGTTCCCAGGGGGGACGGTACACAGATACGCAGTATTTT.

This chain uses TRBV3-1 (or the pseudogene TRBV3-2) with TRBJ2-1, with 7 bases identical to TRBD2. The length of the CDR3 is 15 residues. Germline values: CDR1 LGHDT, CDR2 YNNKEL (reference sequence). Trimming took 4 bases from V and 6 from J; bases not matched to a gene: 9. The CDR3 sequence is CASSPSGLRANEQFF. CDR3 bases: TGTGCCAGCAGCCCCTCGGGACTAAGGGCCAATGAGCAGTTCTTC.

This chain joins TRBV27 and TRBJ2-3; 8 bases match TRBD1. CDR1 is MNHEY and CDR2 is SMNVEV in the germline V gene (reference sequence). The CDR3 is 16 amino acids. Unmatched junction bases numbered 7, after V lost 1 base and J lost 4 bases. The CDR3 DNA sequence: TGTGCCAGCAGTTTATTGACAGGGGAAAAGGCAGATACGCAGTATTTT. Its protein product is CASSLLTGEKADTQYF.

The chain joins TRBV9 to TRBJ1-1; D possibly corresponds to TRBD1 (6 bases). The CDR3 length is 15 residues. Trimming shortened V by 2 bases and J by 0 bases, and 11 bases separated the two germline ends. Germline values: CDR1 SGDLS, CDR2 YYNGEE. CDR3: CASSVDQGMNTEAFF. The CDR3 DNA reads TGTGCCAGCAGCGTTGACCAGGGGATGAACACTGAAGCTTTCTTT.

The rearrangement links TRBV2 to TRBJ2-7, with D tentatively TRBD2 (7 bases). V gave up 8 bases and J gave up 7 bases, with 21 bases separating them. The germline V gene encodes CDR1 SNHLY and CDR2 FYNNEI. The CDR3 spans 14 residues. DNA of the CDR3: TGTGCCAGCTCAGGGGCTAGCGGCCCAGGAGAGCAGTACTTC. Translated: CASSGASGPGEQYF.

CDR3 nucleotides: TGTGCCAGCACTCCCATAGGCGGTAAATACGAGCAGTACTTC. Protein sequence: CASTPIGGKYEQYF. The rearrangement joins TRBV27 to TRBJ2-7, with D unclear. Germline CDR1 reads MNHEY; CDR2 reads SMNVEV (reference sequence). This CDR3 contains 14 residues. The ends were cut back, 7 bases at V and 4 bases at J, with 17 bases in the middle.

The chain combines TRBV7-9 with TRBJ1-1, with TRBD1 as a possible D gene (5 bases). With 0 bases removed from V and 0 bases from J, the gap between germline ends came to 20 bases. This CDR3 spans 19 amino acids. Germline lookup yields CDR1 SEHNR and CDR2 FQNEAQ (reference sequence). CDR3 nucleotide sequence: TGTGCCAGCAGCTTAGCCCTCCAATGGGCAGGGAAACTGAACACTGAAGCTTTCTTT. This gives the protein CASSLALQWAGKLNTEAFF.

CDR3 sequence reads: CASSPRQGNYGYTF. The CDR3, as DNA: TGTGCCAGCAGCCCACGACAGGGTAACTATGGCTACACCTTC. The genes are TRBV9 and TRBJ1-2, with TRBD1 matching 7 bases. The germline gives CDR1 SGDLS, CDR2 YYNGEE. J lost 1 base, V lost 4 bases, and 4 bases had no gene match. The CDR3 covers 14 residues.

The chain combines TRBV11-2 with TRBJ1-3; no reliable D call. Trimming took off 0 bases at V and 0 bases at J, with 12 bases between the two ends. The CDR3 is 17 residues long. Germline CDR1 is SGHAT and CDR2 is FQNNGV. This chain's CDR3 is CASSLDLLTNSGNTIYF. CDR3 nucleotides: TGTGCCAGCAGCTTAGATCTATTAACGAACTCTGGAAACACCATATATTTT.

This chain joins TRBV7-8 and TRBJ2-5, with TRBD2 matching 9 bases. CDR3 length: 18 amino acids. V dropped 2 bases and J dropped 2; count of bases not matched to a gene: 12. Germline V gives CDR1 SGHVS, CDR2 FQNEAQ. The CDR3 region has the DNA TGTGCCAGCAGCTTACAAGCTACGAGCGGGAGGACTCAAGAGACCCAGTACTTC. Translated: CASSLQATSGRTQETQYF.

The chain recombines TRBV5-8 with TRBJ2-2; a weak D match, TRBD2 (5 bases). CDR3 length equals 16 residues. V was clipped by 3 bases and J by 0 bases, with 12 bases between them. Germline CDR1 SGHTS, CDR2 YDEGEE. Here the CDR3 reads CASSSLAGANTGELFF. As DNA, the CDR3 is TGTGCCAGCAGCTCCTTGGCGGGCGCGAACACCGGGGAGCTGTTTTTT.

This clone was seen once. The chain carries TRBV6-5 and TRBJ2-7; D is ambiguous. V shed 7 bases and J shed 2 bases, with 15 bases lying between them. CDR1 is MNHEY and CDR2 is SVGAGI in the germline V gene. CDR3 length: 14 amino acids. The CDR3 nucleotides read TGTGCCAGCACCTATACTCGGGTCACCTACGAGCAGTACGTC. Encoded protein: CASTYTRVTYEQYV.

The chain carries TRBV9 and TRBJ1-6; D is unresolved. CDR1 and CDR2 (germline): SGDLS, YYNGEE. The CDR3 sequence is 14 residues long. V shed 0 bases and J shed 7 bases, with 8 bases lying between them. CDR3 amino acids: CASSVAATNSPLHF. The DNA of the CDR3 is TGTGCCAGCAGCGTAGCAGCGACCAATTCACCCCTCCACTTT.

The gene calls are TRBV6-5 and TRBJ2-3, with D tentatively TRBD1 (5 bases). With 8 bases removed from V and 2 bases from J, the gap between germline ends came to 17 bases. CDR1 and CDR2 from the germline V gene are MNHEY and SVGAGI. The CDR3 is made up of 15 amino acids. CDR3: CASVFQGVSTDTQYF. CDR3 coding DNA: TGTGCCAGCGTTTTCCAGGGTGTCTCCACAGATACGCAGTATTTT.

The CDR3 region has the DNA TGTGCCAGTAGTATACCCACATCATCGAACACTGAAGCTTTCTTT. It encodes CASSIPTSSNTEAFF. This chain joins TRBV19 and TRBJ1-1; no reliable D call. This CDR3 region has 15 residues. V was trimmed by 2 bases and J by 1 base, leaving 11 bases between them. Looked up from germline, CDR1 is LNHDA and CDR2 is SQIVND (reference sequence).

In this sample, this clone turned up once. The V and J genes are TRBV6-5 and TRBJ1-5; D is undetermined. Germline CDR1 and CDR2: MNHEY and SVGAGI. Deletions cut 6 bases from V and 6 bases from J, with 15 bases between. CDR3 size: 14 residues. CDR3 sequence (DNA): TGTGCCAGCAGACGGGGTCTGGCGGTTCAGCCCCAGCATTTT. It encodes CASRRGLAVQPQHF.

The J gene is TRBJ1-2, the V gene TRBV6-6; 9 nucleotides line up with TRBD1. Germline V CDR1 and CDR2: MNHNY, SVGAGI (reference sequence). This CDR3 contains 14 residues. V trimming: 6 bases; J trimming: 8 bases; junction bases outside the gene matches: 10. The CDR3 coding sequence is TGTGCCAGCAGAAATACAGGGGGCGCGGAAGGCTACACCTTC. It translates to CASRNTGGAEGYTF.

The V call is TRBV5-4, the J call TRBJ2-3; 9 bases are shared with TRBD1. The junction had 12 bases not matched to a gene; V was cut back by 4 bases and J by 3 bases. The germline CDR1 and CDR2 sequences are SGHNT and YYREEE (reference sequence). The CDR3 has 17 amino acids. CDR3 sequence (DNA): TGTGCCAGCAGCCCACGACCAAGACAGGGGGTAACAGATACGCAGTATTTT. Protein: CASSPRPRQGVTDTQYF.

The chain uses TRBV15 and TRBJ2-3; D perhaps matches TRBD1 (5 bases). This CDR3 comprises 15 residues. Germline CDR1 LNHNV, CDR2 YYDKDF (reference sequence). Trimming left V 0 bases short and J 6 bases short, with 13 bases between. CDR3 protein: CATSRDGAFTDTQYF. For the CDR3, the DNA is TGTGCCACCAGCAGAGATGGGGCATTTACCGATACGCAGTATTTT.

The chain has TRBV29-1 and TRBJ1-2; 9 nucleotides align to TRBD1. The J segment lost 5 bases and the V segment lost 3 bases, leaving 7 bases of the junction unmatched. CDR3 length equals 14 residues. Germline CDR1 is SQVTM and CDR2 is ANQGSEA. CDR3 region: CSVDAGTGLYGYTF. In DNA, the CDR3 is TGCAGCGTTGATGCTGGGACAGGGTTGTATGGCTACACCTTC.

This chain joins TRBV10-3 and TRBJ1-2; 8 positions match TRBD1. The V gene's germline CDR1 is ENHRY and CDR2 SYGVKD. The junction had 9 bases not matched to a gene; V was cut back by 5 bases and J by 4 bases. The CDR3 has 15 residues. In DNA, the CDR3 is TGTGCCATCAGTTATGGACAGGGTAGAGGCTATGGCTACACCTTC. Its translation: CAISYGQGRGYGYTF.

V usage is TRBV5-4 and J usage is TRBJ2-7; tentative D call: TRBD2 (6 bases). Trimming took 3 bases from V and 3 from J, leaving 13 bases between them. The CDR3 runs 14 residues. Germline CDR1 and CDR2: SGHNT and YYREEE (reference sequence). CDR3 sequence: CASSSSGLYYEQYF. For the CDR3, the DNA is TGTGCCAGCAGCTCCAGCGGGCTTTACTACGAGCAGTACTTC.

This chain connects TRBV28 to TRBJ2-6, with TRBD2 identical over 8 bases. This CDR3 spans 15 amino acids. Germline CDR1 is MDHEN and CDR2 is SYDVKM. V trimming: 3 bases; J trimming: 6 bases; junction bases outside the gene matches: 4. CDR3 in DNA: TGTGCCAGCAGTTTGTTAGCGGGAAAGGCCAACGTCCTGACTTTC. As protein: CASSLLAGKANVLTF.

The J gene is TRBJ1-5, the V gene TRBV6-5; possible D gene TRBD1, 5 bases. Per germline, CDR1 MNHEY and CDR2 SVGAGI. This CDR3 has 13 amino acids. V dropped 6 bases and J dropped 4 bases, with 10 bases sitting between them. CDR3 nucleotide sequence: TGTGCCAGCAGCTGGGGCCGAAATCAGCCCCAGCATTTT. This translates into CASSWGRNQPQHF.